A single TCR beta chain is shown here with its context. TCRdb reprocessed the 5' RACE reads via MiXCR and lists one record per CDR3 protein. The data show around 300,000 distinct CDR3 sequences, approximately 19% seen once. The source of the sample is a study of T-cell memory formation after mild COVID-19. Per germline, CDR1 MGHDK and CDR2 SYGVNS. With 4 bases removed from V and 3 bases from J, the gap between germline ends came to 18 bases. The length of the CDR3 is 17 residues. Sample: PBMCs or a T cell subset sorted from them (not recorded which). V gene TRBV25-1 combines with J gene TRBJ2-2; either TRBD1 or TRBD2 may fit D (7 bases each). This TCR was recovered from a man between 18 and 29 years old who had mild COVID-19 (a few samples of this study predate the infection). Cell type and time point are not known. The CDR3 nucleotides are TGTGCCAGCAGTGCCTCCAGGGGGGGGGCCTACACCGGGGAGCTGTTTTTT. As protein: CASSASRGGAYTGELFF. The complete variable domain, with remaining parts taken from reference TRBV25-1 and TRBJ2-2, reads EADIYQTPRYLVIGTGKKITLECSQTMGHDKMYWYQQDPGMELHLIHYSYGVNSTEKGDLSSESTVSRIRTEHFPLTLESARPSHTSQYLCASSASRGGAYTGELFFGEGSRLTVL.